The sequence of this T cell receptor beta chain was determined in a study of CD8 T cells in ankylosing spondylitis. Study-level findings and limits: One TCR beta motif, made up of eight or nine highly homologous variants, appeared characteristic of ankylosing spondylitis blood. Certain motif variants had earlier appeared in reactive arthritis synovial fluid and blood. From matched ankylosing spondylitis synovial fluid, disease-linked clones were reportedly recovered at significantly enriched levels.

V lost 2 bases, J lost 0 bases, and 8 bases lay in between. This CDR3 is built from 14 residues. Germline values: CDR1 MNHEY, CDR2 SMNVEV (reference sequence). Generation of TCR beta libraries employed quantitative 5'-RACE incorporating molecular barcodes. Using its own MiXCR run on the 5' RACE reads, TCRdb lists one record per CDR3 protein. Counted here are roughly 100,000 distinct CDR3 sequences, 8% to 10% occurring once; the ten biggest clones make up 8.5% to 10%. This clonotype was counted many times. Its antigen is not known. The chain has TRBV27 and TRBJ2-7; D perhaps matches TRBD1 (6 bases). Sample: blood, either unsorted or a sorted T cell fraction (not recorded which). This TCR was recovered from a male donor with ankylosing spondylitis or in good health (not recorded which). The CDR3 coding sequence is TGTGCCAGCAGTTTAGTGGACAGCTCCTACGAGCAGTACTTC. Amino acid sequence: CASSLVDSSYEQYF.